This T cell receptor (beta chain) was identified in a study of shared clonotypes between healthy human individuals. Germline CDR1 is MDHEN and CDR2 is SYDVKM. J was trimmed by 11 bases and V by 3 bases; bases with no gene match: 6. The CDR3 totals 12 residues. Execution of the assay was at deep level. Authors' data handling: Filtering of immunoSEQ junctional sequences could not match full-length read filtering. The method was immunoSEQ multiplex PCR; TCRdb's version includes in-frame clones alone and lacks a portion of them. D and trimming come from the DNA, and the V and J calls and clone size come from that table. Among 2 million to 2.5 million clones, about 92% were seen once, and the ten largest hold 0.39%.

The sequencing sample was made of naive CD4+ T cells from PBMCs. Subset indicated: CD45RA+ positively selected. The sequence was collected from a man younger than 35 in good health. Some clones in this sample may be carry-over from other donors' samples. J is TRBJ1-1 and V is TRBV28; 7 nucleotides align to TRBD1. In DNA form, the CDR3 reads TGTGCCAGCAGTTTGTCCCCGACAGGGGCTTTCTTT. It specifies CASSLSPTGAFF. Together with reference TRBV28 and TRBJ1-1, the CDR3 gives the full variable domain: DVKVTQSSRYLVKRTGEKVFLECVQDMDHENMFWYRQDPGLGLRLIYFSYDVKMKEKGDIPEGYSVSREKKERFSLILESASTNQTSMYLCASSLSPTGAFFGQGTRLTVV.